This TCR beta chain was found in a study of blood T cell repertoires in COVID-19 (TCRdb year 2020). Concerning the study at large: Samples from collaborators originated in the United States, Italy and Spain and spanned both the acute and convalescent phases of COVID-19. Deeply sampled blood TCRbeta repertoires from subjects exposed to, actively infected with, or recovered from COVID-19 were included in the dataset. The material from the prospective study consisted of cDNA or gDNA derived from T cells, B-cell-depleted T cells, or PBMCs. Nearly every sample came with metadata listing a de-identified subject ID, COVID-19 status, age in years and sex. Samples came from the ongoing ImmuneRACE study (first 160 participants) plus 1,254 subjects from 6 global collaborators. HLA class I and class II types, where available, came from metadata supplied by the sample provider rather than from assay-based typing. The repertoires were made available in a free public database intended to serve as a resource for research on the immune response to SARS-CoV-2.

Summary of the overall study and its limitations: Clinical and demographic metadata were provided uncurated, with the amount varying by source and participant.

Trimmed from V: 5 bases; trimmed from J: 3 bases; junction bases lacking a gene match: 2. Counted from cysteine to phenylalanine, this CDR3 has 14 amino acids. The entry retains the CDR3 DNA only, 42 bases that are in frame from base 1. The germline V gene gives CDR1 as SGHRS and CDR2 as YFSETQ. At one collaborating source in Seattle, patients were enrolled during active infection and were followed longitudinally through the course of disease. Collaborating institutions collected whole blood in K2EDTA tubes following their own protocols. For TCRbeta analysis, collaborators shipped samples in one of three forms: frozen whole blood, isolated PBMCs, or DNA extracted from either of those sample types. Concerning this clone itself: Its antigen is still unknown. Per-nucleotide qualities are absent, and no much larger clonotype sits a single base away.

TCRbeta CDR3 regions were amplified from genomic DNA using the immunoSEQ Assay, a bias-controlled multiplex PCR. The paper's processing steps were these. Nucleated cell counts per sample were estimated from amplification of reference gene primers within the assay. Sequence reads were collapsed and filtered to measure the absolute abundance of every unique TCRbeta CDR3 rearrangement. For each sample, productive Simpson clonality was calculated as the square root of Simpson's diversity index over productive rearrangements. TCRdb's version of the immuneACCESS table is confined to in-frame rearrangements and falls short of the full clone set. An unresolved V gene accounts for under half of the shortfall where checked; the remainder is of unknown origin. V and J calls and clone size are copied from that table; D and trimming were computed from the DNA. This sample has 350,000 or so clones in its table, and over 85% of those were observed once. Of the sample, approximately 4.1% is held by the ten largest clones.

The sample consisted of peripheral blood. This TCR derives from a woman between 55 and 75 years old with COVID-19, enrolled during active disease. This chain is built from TRBV5-1 and TRBJ2-3, with TRBD2 matching 11 junction bases. The DNA reads TGCGCCAGCAGTAGCGGGGGGGCGACAGATACGCAGTATTTT. Translated, this is CASSSGGATDTQYF.